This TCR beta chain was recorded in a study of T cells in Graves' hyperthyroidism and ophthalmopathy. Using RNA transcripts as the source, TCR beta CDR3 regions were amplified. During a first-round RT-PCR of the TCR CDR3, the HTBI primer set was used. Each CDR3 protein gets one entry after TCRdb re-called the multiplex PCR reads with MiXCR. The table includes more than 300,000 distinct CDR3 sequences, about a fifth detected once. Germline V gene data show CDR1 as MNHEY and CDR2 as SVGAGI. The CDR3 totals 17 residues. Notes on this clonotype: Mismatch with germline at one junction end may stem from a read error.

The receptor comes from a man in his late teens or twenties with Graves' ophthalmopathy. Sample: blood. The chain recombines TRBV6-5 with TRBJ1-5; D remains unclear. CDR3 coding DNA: TGTGCCAGCAGTACTCGGACCGAGTCGATTGGCAATCAGCCCCAGCACTTT. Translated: CASSTRTESIGNQPQHF.